This T cell receptor (beta chain) came from a study of cytomegalovirus exposure and HLA in healthy donors. Study conclusions and caveats: Based on reports, TCR beta sequences accurately predicted HLA-A and HLA-B alleles for most subjects.

Remarks on this clone: Its antigen remains unknown.

Vbeta (60) and Jbeta (13) primers were used in the PCR. Repertoires were generated with immunoSEQ multiplex PCR, while TCRdb's copy carries only in-frame clones and drops some. The repertoire holds about 120,000 clones, with approximately 80% as singletons. Donors were ostensibly healthy at sampling, although undocumented immune exposures were probable. The CDR3 sequence is 13 residues long. The V gene's germline CDR1 is GTSNPN and CDR2 SVGIG (reference sequence). Trimming took 7 bases from V and 6 from J; bases not matched to a gene: 9. This TCR was sampled from a woman in her 40s in good health and CMV-seronegative. The rearrangement links TRBV30 to TRBJ1-1; TRBD1 aligns across 9 bases. The sequenced material came from PBMCs. In DNA, the CDR3 is TGTGCCTTTTCCGGGACAGGGTTCTCTGAAGCTTTCTTT. This codes for CAFSGTGFSEAFF.